This is a list of T cell receptor beta chains from one sample in a study of CD8+ T cells in alopecia areata. TCRdb's table, derived via immunoSEQ multiplex PCR, lists solely in-frame clones and lacks some. The sample lists 150,000 or so clones, approximately 59% occurring once. The specimen was CD4+ T cells sorted from blood, collected at approximately week 55, from a patient treated with tofacitinib. The receptors shown here come from a human donor with alopecia areata. CDR3s include the opening cysteine and the closing phenylalanine or tryptophan.

j_gene | v_gene | CDR3aa
TRBJ1-5 | TRBV19 | CASDTGGGRQPQHF
TRBJ2-1 | TRBV6-6 | CASSHRDTNEQFF
TRBJ2-1 | TRBV29-1 | CSVDRGLAGVEEQFF
TRBJ2-5 | TRBV4-1 | CASSQVRRETQYF
TRBJ2-3 | TRBV9 | CASSGVRVSGLGTDTQYF
TRBJ1-2 | TRBV30 | CAWVDPAAYGYTF
TRBJ2-3 | TRBV5-1 | CATTDTQYF
TRBJ2-5 | TRBV30 | CAWSVGGETQYF
TRBJ1-6 | TRBV23-1 | CASSQSNRGNSPLHF
TRBJ2-5 | TRBV9 | CASSVDQGSWETQYF
TRBJ2-5 | TRBV6-1 | CASVPDRGQETQYF
TRBJ1-5 | TRBV2 | CASRGGLRQKRPQHF
TRBJ2-5 | TRBV7-9 | CASSRDRAQETQYF
TRBJ1-2 | TRBV29-1 | CSVFTPRDREDDGYTF
TRBJ2-7 | TRBV15 | CATSWDSRGDYEQYF
TRBJ1-5 | TRBV7-9 | CASHFKVGQGGQPQHF
TRBJ1-2 | TRBV7-2 | CASSFGTGGANYGYTF
TRBJ2-3 | TRBV10-3 | CAIQSTDTQYF
TRBJ1-1 | TRBV29-1 | CSVPDNSNTEAFF
TRBJ2-7 | TRBV29-1 | CSVEKDSYEQYF
TRBJ2-7 | TRBV9 | CASSVGAGGGPPYEQYF
TRBJ1-6 | TRBV4-2 | CASNQASGQDNSPLHF
TRBJ1-2 | TRBV2 | CASGLSGSFGYTF
TRBJ2-3 | TRBV29-1 | CSVESRVDTQYF
TRBJ1-2 | TRBV30 | CAWARGRNYGYTF
TRBJ1-5 | TRBV7-9 | CASSLSGDQPQHF
TRBJ1-6 | TRBV6-1 | CAGEDRGNSPLHF
TRBJ2-5 | TRBV30 | CACKGTGQETQYF
TRBJ1-6 | TRBV25-1 | CASSETGPNNSPLHF
TRBJ2-1 | TRBV5-1 | CASSLGDSYNEQFF
TRBJ1-1 | TRBV9 | CASSVEQGGEAFF
TRBJ2-5 | TRBV7-9 | CASSFSETQYF
TRBJ1-1 | TRBV5-1 | CASSFSLGDTEAFF
TRBJ1-1 | TRBV29-1 | CSARGQANTEAFF
TRBJ1-5 | TRBV7-2 | CASSLDRGLQPQHF
TRBJ1-5 | TRBV30 | CAWSVNAGNQPQHF
TRBJ2-2 | TRBV2 | CASKGLVTTGELFF
TRBJ2-3 | TRBV9 | CASSVVASGGTDTQYF
TRBJ2-1 | TRBV20-1 | CSARGEQFF
TRBJ1-6 | TRBV18 | CASSPQGTGWSNSPLHF
TRBJ2-5 | TRBV29-1 | CSVVPGTVQETQYF
TRBJ1-5 | TRBV4-1 | CASSQWVLGNQPQHF
TRBJ1-5 | TRBV9 | CASSVDSEHQPQHF
TRBJ2-3 | TRBV30 | CAWRAFSKVGPDTQYF
TRBJ1-2 | TRBV29-1 | CSVEDRNYGYTF
TRBJ2-1 | TRBV10-2 | CASSELAGEQFF
TRBJ2-7 | TRBV9 | CASSPKTGQGSSYEQYF
TRBJ1-1 | TRBV30 | CACTRVQGGNAFF
TRBJ1-2 | TRBV29-1 | CSVGQGPSNYGYTF
TRBJ1-2 | TRBV2 | CASSPLGGSDYGYTF
TRBJ2-7 | TRBV5-6 | CASSIRVGWSEQYF
TRBJ1-1 | TRBV7-8 | CASSVGKNTEAFF
TRBJ1-1 | TRBV11-1 | CASSRTGGRTEAFF
TRBJ2-5 | TRBV4-1 | CASSQGLAGVRETQYF
TRBJ2-5 | TRBV5-1 | CASKDLAGARETQYF
TRBJ1-1 | TRBV7-8 | CASSLGTTEAFF
TRBJ2-3 | TRBV9 | CASSSGLAGAITDTQYF
TRBJ2-5 | TRBV27 | CASSSRQASETQYF
TRBJ2-5 | TRBV15 | CATSRDRVPFVAETQYF